One sample yielded the 17 T cell receptor beta chains listed below, sequenced in a study of T cell repertoires in cytomegalovirus infection. Their cognate antigens are unknown. Via MiXCR, TCRdb re-called the reads, giving one row per CDR3 protein. The sample lists approximately 1,000,000 distinct CDR3 sequences, 30% to 40% seen once, with roughly 13% in the top ten. The sequences come from cultured CD8+ T cells from PBMCs, collected from culture after CMV antigen stimulation. These receptors came from a human donor in good health (CMV status not recorded). Some clones in this sample may be carry-over from other donors' samples.

As for this clonotype: A much larger clone lies a single base off, so this may be a read error. This chain connects TRBV7-6 to TRBJ2-1; D remains unclear. This CDR3 has 15 residues. From germline, CDR1 is SGHVS and CDR2 FNYEAQ. The V end lost 2 bases, the J end lost 0 bases, and 8 bases lay between the germline ends. The CDR3 region is CASSLHPVSYNEQFF. CDR3 DNA sequence: TGTGCCAGCAGCTTACATCCTGTCTCCTACAATGAGCAGTTCTTC.

The chain employs TRBV27 and TRBJ1-2; TRBD1 matches 9 bases. The junction had 7 bases not matched to a gene; V was cut back by 0 bases and J by 8 bases. The germline gives CDR1 MNHEY, CDR2 SMNVEV (reference sequence). CDR3 length: 15 residues. In DNA, the CDR3 is TGTGCCAGCAGTTTATCGGGGACAGGGAGACTCGGCTACACCTTC. It codes for CASSLSGTGRLGYTF.

This chain joins TRBV7-8 and TRBJ2-3; D is unclear. V lost 2 bases, J lost 2 bases, and 8 bases lay in between. The CDR3 extends over 14 amino acids. Per germline, CDR1 SGHVS and CDR2 FQNEAQ. The DNA for the CDR3 is TGTGCCAGCAGCTTAACTGGCTACACAGATACGCAGTATTTT. Amino acids: CASSLTGYTDTQYF.

V and J are TRBV6-5 and TRBJ2-4; D remains ambiguous. Germline CDR1 reads MNHEY; CDR2 reads SVGAGI. With 4 bases removed from V and 7 bases from J, the gap between germline ends came to 17 bases. The length of the CDR3 is 15 residues. In DNA, the CDR3 is TGTGCCAGCAGTTCCGGGTCCCCAGGAGTTAACATTCAGTACTTC. This sequence encodes CASSSGSPGVNIQYF.

This sequence joins TRBV2 and TRBJ1-1, with D perhaps TRBD1 (6 bases). The germline V gene encodes CDR1 SNHLY and CDR2 FYNNEI. The CDR3 length is 16 residues. Trimming removed 6 bases at V and 5 bases at J, with 22 bases between. CDR3 sequence reads: CASSTDAGQTGTEAFF. CDR3 coding DNA: TGTGCCAGCAGCACAGACGCCGGACAGACGGGGACTGAAGCTTTCTTT.

The V call is TRBV2, the J call TRBJ1-4, with D perhaps matching TRBD1 (5 bases). The CDR3 has 17 residues. CDR1 and CDR2 (germline): SNHLY, FYNNEI. Trimming shortened V by 4 bases and J by 5 bases, and 20 bases separated the two germline ends. This CDR3 reads CASSGGAVVGENEKLFF. CDR3 DNA sequence: TGTGCCAGCAGTGGGGGAGCGGTAGTGGGGGAGAATGAAAAACTGTTTTTT.

Many counts were recorded for this clonotype. CDR3 in amino acids: CASSAGGSGEQYV. CDR3 DNA: TGTGCCAGCAGCGCAGGGGGTTCGGGAGAGCAGTACGTC. This sequence joins TRBV7-2 and TRBJ2-7, with 7 positions matching TRBD1. The CDR3 covers 13 residues. Germline V gene lookup returns CDR1 SGHTA and CDR2 FQGNSA. Germline trimming cut 5 bases from V and 7 bases from J; bases unmatched to any gene: 8.

This clonotype came up a few times. The chain has TRBV12-3 or TRBV12-4 and TRBJ2-1; 9 bases are a match to TRBD1. Unmatched junction bases numbered 6, after V lost 5 bases and J lost 7 bases. The CDR3 is 14 residues long. CDR3 loop: CASSEQGARNEQFF. DNA of the CDR3: TGTGCCAGCAGTGAACAGGGGGCGCGTAATGAGCAGTTCTTC.

This chain joins TRBV9 and TRBJ1-6; no reliable D call. There are 14 residues in the CDR3. Trimming removed 0 bases from V and 5 bases from J, with 6 bases in between. Per the germline V gene, CDR1 is SGDLS and CDR2 is YYNGEE. CDR3 amino acids: CASSVAQNNSPLHF. DNA for the CDR3: TGTGCCAGCAGCGTAGCACAGAATAATTCACCCCTCCACTTT.

J is TRBJ1-1 and V is TRBV5-5; no firm D call. The germline gives CDR1 SGHKS, CDR2 YYEKEE (reference sequence). The length of the CDR3 is 13 residues. Between the trimmed V and J ends, which lost 1 base and 7 bases, there was a span of 11 bases. CDR3 bases: TGTGCCAGCAGCTTGTGGCCTGGGGATGAAGCTTTCTTT. Residues: CASSLWPGDEAFF.

This chain joins TRBV7-9 and TRBJ2-7; D possibly matches TRBD1 or TRBD2 (7 bases each). The CDR3 extends over 13 amino acids. CDR1 and CDR2 (germline): SEHNR, FQNEAQ (reference sequence). Trimming stripped 5 bases from V and 6 bases from J, with 14 bases between. The CDR3 DNA is TGTGCCAGCAGCACCCAGGGGGGGCCCGAGCAGTACTTC. It is translated as CASSTQGGPEQYF.

This clonotype has only a few counts. The chain employs TRBV2 and TRBJ1-2, with D maybe TRBD1 (6 bases). In germline, CDR1 is SNHLY, CDR2 FYNNEI. Trimming shortened V by 9 bases and J by 4 bases, and 15 bases separated the two germline ends. The length of the CDR3 is 13 residues. The CDR3 bases are TGTGCCAGGACGCTAGGGACAACCTATGGCTACACCTTC. It yields the protein CARTLGTTYGYTF.

The chain has TRBV7-6 and TRBJ2-3; 10 bases agree with TRBD2. The CDR3 has 15 residues. With V trimmed by 6 bases and J by 2 bases, 5 bases remained unmatched. Looked up from germline, CDR1 is SGHVS and CDR2 is FNYEAQ. Here the CDR3 DNA reads TGTGCCAGCAGTACTAGCGGGGACCCCACAGATACGCAGTATTTT. It specifies CASSTSGDPTDTQYF. Using reference TRBV7-6 and TRBJ2-3 for the parts outside the CDR3, the full variable domain is GAGVSQSPRYKVTKRGQDVALRCDPISGHVSLYWYRQALGQGPEFLTYFNYEAQQDKSGLPNDRFSAERPEGSISTLTIQRTEQRDSAMYRCASSTSGDPTDTQYFGPGTRLTVL.

This clonotype was counted between two and nine times. This chain connects TRBV9 to TRBJ1-1; no reliable D call. Germline-derived CDR1 and CDR2 are SGDLS and YYNGEE. The CDR3 has 12 amino acids. Trimming stripped 0 bases from V and 8 bases from J, with 8 bases between. The CDR3 loop reads CASSVDGYEAFF. CDR3 DNA sequence: TGTGCCAGCAGCGTAGACGGGTACGAAGCTTTCTTT.

In this sample, this clonotype turned up a few times. The CDR3 nucleotides are TGTGCCAGCAGTTTATATAGCGGGGGGTCCCCCCGGAATGAGCAGTTCTTC. This gives the protein CASSLYSGGSPRNEQFF. The chain combines TRBV12-3 or TRBV12-4 with TRBJ2-1; 10 nucleotides match TRBD2. J gave up 7 bases and V 2 bases, and 11 bases lay outside the gene matches. CDR3 length: 17 amino acids.

The chain carries TRBV6-5 and TRBJ1-6; a possible D gene is TRBD1 (5 bases). The CDR3 has 17 amino acids. The V gene's germline CDR1 is MNHEY and CDR2 SVGAGI. V dropped 5 bases and J dropped 7 bases, with 21 bases sitting between them. CDR3 sequence: CASSPTDILGLNSPLHF. CDR3 sequence (DNA): TGTGCCAGCAGTCCCACGGACATCCTGGGCTTAAATTCACCCCTCCACTTT.

This rearrangement joins TRBV4-2 to TRBJ1-6; no definite D call. The germline V gene has CDR1 LGHNA and CDR2 YNFKEQ. The CDR3 consists of 18 residues. V lost 4 bases and J 9 bases, leaving 25 bases between the germline ends. The CDR3 region is CASSRTVLAAKGGSPLHF. Written as DNA, the CDR3 is TGTGCCAGCAGCCGGACCGTTTTGGCAGCGAAAGGAGGTTCACCCCTCCACTTT.